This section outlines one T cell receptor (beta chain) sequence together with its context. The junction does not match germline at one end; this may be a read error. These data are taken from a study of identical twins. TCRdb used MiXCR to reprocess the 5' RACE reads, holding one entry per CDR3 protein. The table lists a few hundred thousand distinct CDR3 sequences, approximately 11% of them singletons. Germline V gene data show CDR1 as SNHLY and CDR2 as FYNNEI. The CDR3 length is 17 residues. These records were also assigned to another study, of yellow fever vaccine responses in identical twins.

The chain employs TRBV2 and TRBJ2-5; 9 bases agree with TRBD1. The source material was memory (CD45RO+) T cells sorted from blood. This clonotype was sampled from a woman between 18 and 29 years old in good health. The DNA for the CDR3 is TGTGCCAGCAGTGATCAGGGCCCGGGGTATCGGGACAGGGTCTCCACGTGG. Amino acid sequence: CASSDQGPGYRDRVSTW. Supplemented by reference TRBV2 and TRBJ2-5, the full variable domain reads EPEVTQTPSHQVTQMGQEVILRCVPISNHLYFYWYRQILGQKVEFLVSFYNNEISEKSEIFDDQFSVERPDGSNFTLKIRSTKLEDSAMYFCASSDQGPGYRDRVSTWGPGTRLLVL.